This T cell receptor beta chain was sequenced for a study of blood T cell repertoires in COVID-19. Across the whole study: PBMCs, B-cell-depleted T cells, or T cells were the source of the cDNA or gDNA that made up the material.

The V and J ends lost 5 bases and 5 bases, in that order; junction bases with no gene match: 8. Germline CDR1 LNHDA, CDR2 SQIVND (reference sequence). The CDR3 extends over 15 amino acids. TCRdb's copy holds only in-frame clones and misses some; the assay was immunoSEQ multiplex PCR. The sample holds 120,000 or so clones; 70% to 90% are singletons and the top ten take roughly 4%. The chain links TRBV19 to TRBJ2-5; 10 bases agree with TRBD1. Sequencing was carried out using peripheral blood. The clonotype comes from a woman between 50 and 59 years old with acute or convalescent COVID-19. This CDR3 is CASSQGQGRRETQYF. DNA of the CDR3: TGTGCCAGTAGTCAGGGACAGGGGAGGAGGGAGACCCAGTACTTC.